This entry lists 20 T cell receptor beta chains sequenced from one sample in a study of cytomegalovirus exposure and HLA in healthy donors. The PCR had 60 Vbeta and 13 Jbeta primers. Only in-frame clones appear in the TCRdb table, and some are missing; sequencing was by immunoSEQ multiplex PCR. The sample lists under 150,000 clones, over 70% seen once, with more than 2.5% in the top ten. The sequenced sample consisted of PBMCs. These receptors were taken from a woman in her sixties or seventies in good health and CMV-seropositive.

The chain carries TRBV5-1 and TRBJ2-7, with 9 bases matching TRBD1. Germline CDR1 SGHRS, CDR2 YFSETQ. With V trimmed by 5 bases and J by 3 bases, 6 bases remained unmatched. CDR3 length equals 14 residues. CDR3 sequence (DNA): TGCGCCAGCAGAACTCCGGGACAGGGCTACGAGCAGTACTTC. Amino acids: CASRTPGQGYEQYF.

The chain employs TRBV4-1 and TRBJ2-5; TRBD1 aligns across 7 bases. The CDR3 length is 13 residues. The V segment lost 4 bases and the J segment 2 bases; nucleotides outside the gene matches: 1. Per germline, CDR1 MGHRA and CDR2 YSYEKL. This CDR3 reads CASSRGQQETQYF. The CDR3 DNA follows: TGCGCCAGCAGCCGGGGACAGCAAGAGACCCAGTACTTC.

The V and J genes are TRBV10-1 and TRBJ1-1; 7 bases agree with TRBD1. CDR1 is WNHNN and CDR2 is SYGVQD in the germline V gene (reference sequence). J gave up 3 bases and V 2 bases, and 6 bases lay outside the gene matches. This CDR3 is built from 15 residues. The CDR3 DNA sequence: TGCGCCAGCAGTGAGGCAGGGGGTACGGACACTGAAGCTTTCTTT. As protein: CASSEAGGTDTEAFF.

This clone appeared a single time. The rearrangement links TRBV11-2 to TRBJ2-2; the match to TRBD1 covers 8 bases. V was pared by 5 bases and J by 4 bases, with 9 bases of the junction left unmatched. Germline CDR1 SGHAT, CDR2 FQNNGV. The CDR3 has 16 residues. CDR3 coding DNA: TGTGCCAGCAGCCCTCGGCCAGGGGGCGCCACCGGGGAGCTGTTTTTT. Protein sequence: CASSPRPGGATGELFF. Looking up the rest from reference TRBV11-2 and TRBJ2-2 gives the full variable domain: EAGVAQSPRYKIIEKRQSVAFWCNPISGHATLYWYQQILGQGPKLLIQFQNNGVVDDSQLPKDRFSAERLKGVDSTLKIQPAKLEDSAVYLCASSPRPGGATGELFFGEGSRLTVL.

The chain uses TRBV5-1 and TRBJ1-6, with 8 bases lining up with TRBD1. The CDR3 length is 15 residues. With V trimmed by 0 bases and J by 9 bases, 5 bases remained unmatched. CDR1 is SGHRS and CDR2 is YFSETQ in the germline V gene. This CDR3 reads CASSLDRGEGSPLHF. CDR3 bases: TGCGCCAGCAGCTTGGACAGGGGGGAGGGTTCACCCCTCCACTTT.

The V and J genes are TRBV2 and TRBJ2-5; TRBD2 matches at 8 bases. Losses at the gene ends were 6 bases for V and 4 bases for J; bases not matched to a gene: 4. This CDR3 is 13 amino acids long. CDR1 and CDR2 from the germline V gene are SNHLY and FYNNEI. CDR3 sequence: CASRGGLAETQYF. The CDR3 DNA follows: TGTGCCAGCAGGGGAGGACTAGCAGAGACCCAGTACTTC.

There are a few counts of this clone. The chain couples TRBV6-5 to TRBJ1-1; possible D gene TRBD1, 5 bases. The CDR3 has 15 residues. Germline assignment: CDR1 MNHEY and CDR2 SVGAGI. The V gene lost 0 bases and the J gene lost 3 bases, with 11 bases spanning the gap. For the CDR3, the DNA is TGTGCCAGCAGTTACTCGAGAGTAGGGGACACTGAAGCTTTCTTT. Translation: CASSYSRVGDTEAFF.

This clone appeared a few times. J is TRBJ1-6 and V is TRBV19; 10 bases are shared with TRBD1. The trim removed 3 bases at V and 7 bases at J, leaving 3 bases unmatched. The V gene's germline CDR1 is LNHDA and CDR2 SQIVND (reference sequence). CDR3 length: 15 residues. Here the CDR3 DNA reads TGTGCCAGTAGTATGGGGACAGGGGTGAATTCACCCCTCCACTTT. Protein product: CASSMGTGVNSPLHF.

This clone was detected only a few times. The chain uses TRBV5-1 and TRBJ2-5, with 7 bases identical to TRBD2. CDR1 is SGHRS and CDR2 is YFSETQ in the germline V gene. V was clipped by 0 bases and J by 2 bases; unmatched bases: 4. There are 15 residues in the CDR3. CDR3 sequence reads: CASSLDVGGQETQYF. CDR3 nucleotide sequence: TGCGCCAGCAGCTTGGATGTGGGGGGGCAAGAGACCCAGTACTTC.

V gene TRBV7-9 combines with J gene TRBJ1-3; 8 bases map to TRBD1. V lost 5 bases and J lost 4; bases outside the gene matches: 10. The length of the CDR3 is 16 residues. Germline V lookup: CDR1 SEHNR, CDR2 FQNEAQ (reference sequence). The CDR3 DNA sequence: TGTGCCAGCAGCCACGACAGGGGACAAATGGGAAACACCATATATTTT. Translation: CASSHDRGQMGNTIYF.

The chain carries TRBV10-3 and TRBJ2-5, with 10 bases that match TRBD1. Unmatched junction bases numbered 3, after V lost 7 bases and J lost 4 bases. The CDR3 runs to 13 residues. From germline, CDR1 is ENHRY and CDR2 SYGVKD. The CDR3 reads CAIKGQGVETQYF. The CDR3, as DNA: TGTGCCATCAAAGGACAGGGGGTAGAGACCCAGTACTTC.

The V call is TRBV2, the J call TRBJ1-6; TRBD1 is a possible D gene (6 bases). CDR1 SNHLY and CDR2 FYNNEI come from the germline V gene. Trimming pared 3 bases from V and 4 bases from J, leaving 10 bases between. This CDR3 is 15 amino acids long. The CDR3 sequence is CASSDGGAYNSPLHF. The DNA of the CDR3 is TGTGCCAGCAGTGACGGGGGGGCTTATAATTCACCCCTCCACTTT.

The chain links TRBV6-5 to TRBJ2-7; 10 positions match TRBD1. The CDR3 has 14 residues. The germline V gene has CDR1 MNHEY and CDR2 SVGAGI. Losses at the gene ends were 5 bases for V and 1 base for J; bases not matched to a gene: 2. The CDR3: CASSGTGESYEQYF. CDR3 nucleotide sequence: TGTGCCAGCAGTGGGACAGGGGAGTCCTACGAGCAGTACTTC.

This chain connects TRBV5-6 to TRBJ2-3, with 10 bases matching TRBD2. The ends lost 1 base at V and 1 base at J; junction bases unmatched: 0. CDR3 length equals 15 residues. Germline V lookup: CDR1 SGHDT, CDR2 YYEEEE. DNA of the CDR3: TGTGCCAGCAGCTTGACTAGCGGGGGCACAGATACGCAGTATTTT. This translates into CASSLTSGGTDTQYF.

This chain links TRBV7-9 with TRBJ2-3, with 7 bases identical to TRBD1. There are 16 residues in the CDR3. Trimming cost V 5 bases and J 0 bases; bases outside gene matches: 8. Per germline, CDR1 SEHNR and CDR2 FQNEAQ (reference sequence). In nucleotides, the CDR3 is TGTGCCAGCAGCACGCAGACAGGGATAAGCACAGATACGCAGTATTTT. Amino acid sequence: CASSTQTGISTDTQYF.

V and J are TRBV21-1 and TRBJ2-5; the D call of TRBD1 is as the table states it, not checked on the DNA. TRBV21-1 is reported as a pseudogene. This CDR3 is built from 14 residues. CDR3 sequence reads: CAPWRQGAKETQYF. The CDR3 bases are TGTGCCCCCTGGAGACAGGGGGCGAAGGAGACCCAGTACTTC.

This chain uses TRBV27 with TRBJ1-5; D remains unclear. From germline, CDR1 is MNHEY and CDR2 SMNVEV (reference sequence). The V end was cut by 6 bases, the J end by 2 bases, with 14 bases between. The CDR3 has 15 amino acids. The CDR3 protein is CASRLAGAGNQPQHF. Written as DNA, the CDR3 is TGTGCCAGCAGGCTCGCGGGCGCGGGCAATCAGCCCCAGCATTTT.

This chain uses TRBV5-1 with TRBJ1-4, with 10 bases identical to TRBD1. V shed 4 bases, J shed 4 bases, and the junction held 7 bases outside the gene matches. The CDR3 runs to 16 residues. The germline CDR1 and CDR2 sequences are SGHRS and YFSETQ. DNA of the CDR3: TGCGCCAGCAGCACACTGACAGGGGGCTATAATGAAAAACTGTTTTTT. Residues: CASSTLTGGYNEKLFF. The full variable domain, in which reference TRBV5-1 and TRBJ1-4 provide the parts outside the CDR3, is KAGVTQTPRYLIKTRGQQVTLSCSPISGHRSVSWYQQTPGQGLQFLFEYFSETQRNKGNFPGRFSGRQFSNSRSEMNVSTLELGDSALYLCASSTLTGGYNEKLFFGSGTQLSVL.

This clone was counted between two and nine times. The chain joins TRBV6-1 to TRBJ2-7; maybe TRBD1 (5 bases). Per the germline V gene, CDR1 is MNHNS and CDR2 is SASEGT. The CDR3 consists of 14 residues. The V gene lost 2 bases and the J gene lost 3 bases, with 11 bases spanning the gap. The CDR3 DNA reads TGTGCCAGCAGTGAATCTCAGGGATACTACGAGCAGTACTTC. Protein product: CASSESQGYYEQYF.

J is TRBJ1-2 and V is TRBV19, with 8 bases lining up with TRBD1. Germline V gene data show CDR1 as LNHDA and CDR2 as SQIVND (reference sequence). The CDR3 has 13 residues. V shed 8 bases, J shed 2 bases, and the junction held 4 bases outside the gene matches. The CDR3 reads CASETGANYGYTF. DNA for the CDR3: TGTGCCAGTGAGACAGGGGCCAACTATGGCTACACCTTC.